This T cell receptor (beta chain) stems from a study of blood T cell repertoires in COVID-19. The CDR3 is 16 amino acids. Germline V gene sequence: CDR1 MNHEY, CDR2 SVGEGT. Trimming at V came to 6 bases and at J to 1 base, leaving 7 bases not matched to a gene. Participants came from about two dozen US areas, aged about 18 to 100 years. Cohort assignment relied on participant-reported clinical history. Per the study methods: Estimation of nucleated cell counts was performed using reference gene primer amplification. Sequencing used immunoSEQ multiplex PCR; TCRdb keeps in-frame clones, though not all of them. That table supplies the V and J calls and clone size; D and trimming were determined from the DNA. The repertoire holds some 190,000 clones, with roughly 80% as singletons.

The sample consisted of PBMCs or T cells enriched from blood (not recorded which). The chain joins TRBV6-2 or TRBV6-3 to TRBJ2-2; 8 bases line up with TRBD2. The source of this sequence is a man in his sixties who had been exposed to COVID-19. CDR3 bases: TGTGCCAGCAGCCCAATAGCGGGGTTGAACACCGGGGAGCTGTTTTTT. It codes for CASSPIAGLNTGELFF.